This T cell receptor beta chain was recovered during a study of immune evolution from preneoplasia to lung adenocarcinoma. General study findings and limits: Later-stage lesions seemingly showed higher T cell density and diversity than normal lung. Top clone share appeared to fall from AAH through AIS, MIA, adenocarcinoma.

Profiling relied on immunoSEQ multiplex PCR, and the TCRdb table lists in-frame clones only, not all of them. The profile shows 7,000 or so clones, 65% to 85% of them singletons. The germline V gene encodes CDR1 SGDLS and CDR2 YYNGEE. J was trimmed by 2 bases and V by 3 bases; bases with no gene match: 14. This CDR3 spans 18 amino acids. Patient tissue came from resections in Japan or China, 2014–2017. Histologic diagnosis was independently verified by two lung pathologists. Comment on this clone: The antigen is undetermined.

The V gene is TRBV9, the J gene TRBJ1-3, with 7 bases that match TRBD1. The sequenced sample was FFPE adjacent normal lung tissue. The receptor comes from a person aged 65 to 79 with lung adenocarcinoma. The CDR3 nucleotides read TGTGCCAGCAGCGAATCCCTTAACACAGGGGTAACTGGAAACACCATATATTTT. Its protein product is CASSESLNTGVTGNTIYF.